This TCR beta chain appears in the sequencing data of a study of chemoradiotherapy in HPV16-positive cancers. Sequencing was performed with immunoSEQ multiplex PCR; in TCRdb, only in-frame clones are kept and a portion is missing. Of nearly 9,000 clones in the sample, roughly 81% were seen once. Samples were taken several times over chemoradiotherapy. The V and J ends lost 1 base and 6 bases, in that order; junction bases with no gene match: 5. The length of the CDR3 is 15 residues. The germline gives CDR1 SGHNT, CDR2 YYREEE (reference sequence). General study results and limits: HPV-responsive T-cell expansion during chemoradiotherapy was linked to improved recurrence-free survival in HPV16-positive patients. The functional HPV-specific definition rests on just two HPV16-positive patients.

Comments on this clone: The target antigen is unknown.

The rearrangement links TRBV5-4 to TRBJ2-2; TRBD1 aligns across 8 bases. The receptor was derived from a human donor with HPV-associated anogenital cancer. This material consisted of tumor tissue, taken from a patient who underwent chemoradiotherapy. The CDR3 sequence: CASSLRTGHAGELFF. As DNA, the CDR3 is TGTGCCAGCAGCTTGAGGACAGGGCACGCCGGGGAGCTGTTTTTT.